This T cell receptor beta chain derives from a study of blood T cell repertoires in COVID-19. At the level of the study: COVID-19 samples collected from the United States, Italy and Spain covered acute and convalescent phases.

V shed 6 bases, J shed 5 bases, and the junction held 7 bases outside the gene matches. The CDR3 loop spans 14 amino acids. Germline loops: CDR1 LGHNT, CDR2 FRNRAP. Methods used by the authors: Amplifying reference gene primers gave estimates of nucleated cell counts. Sequencing was performed with immunoSEQ multiplex PCR; in TCRdb, only in-frame clones are kept and a portion is missing. The V and J calls and clone size are taken from that table; D and trimming were inferred from the DNA. Of about 50,000 clones in the sample, around 90% were seen once. The rearrangement uses TRBV12-5 and TRBJ2-7, with 10 nucleotides matching TRBD2. This TCR was sampled from a human donor in a cohort sampled during active COVID-19. Sample: peripheral blood. The CDR3 DNA reads as TGTGCTAGTGGCTCAACCGGGACTAGCGACGAGCAGTACTTC. Amino acid sequence: CASGSTGTSDEQYF.